This T cell receptor beta chain was recovered during a study of T-cell memory formation after mild COVID-19. UMIs and sample barcodes were carried by the TCR alpha and TCR beta cDNA libraries that 5'RACE produced using constant-segment primers. TCRdb re-called the 5' RACE reads through MiXCR, storing one row per CDR3 protein. The repertoire holds tens of thousands of distinct CDR3 sequences, with more than 12% as singletons. This TCR was recovered from a man younger than 35 who had mild COVID-19 (a few samples of this study predate the infection). Cell type and time point are not known. Sequenced sample: PBMCs or a T cell subset sorted from them (not recorded which).

This chain's CDR3 is CASSPTVSGGVNEQFF. CDR3 nucleotides: TGTGCCAGCAGCCCCACCGTCAGCGGGGGGGTAAATGAGCAGTTCTTC. This chain joins TRBV11-3 and TRBJ2-1; TRBD2 matches 10 bases. CDR1 is SGHNT and CDR2 is YENEEA in the germline V gene. V shed 5 bases, J shed 7 bases, and the junction held 11 bases outside the gene matches. The CDR3 spans 16 residues.